This paragraph covers one TCR beta chain sequence. The sample is drawn from a study of blood T cell repertoires in COVID-19. Clones were sequenced by immunoSEQ multiplex PCR, and TCRdb holds only the in-frame ones, with some missing. Among hundreds of thousands of clones listed, roughly 89% were seen once. The sequence derives from a woman in her 30s with acute COVID-19. The source material was PBMCs or T cells enriched from blood (not recorded which).

As DNA, the CDR3 is TGTGCCAGCAGGAATCCGGACAGGGGGCGGATGAACACTGAAGCTTTCTTT. Its translation is CASRNPDRGRMNTEAFF. The chain is built from TRBV7-9 and TRBJ1-1; 11 positions match TRBD1. The CDR3 is 17 residues long. Germline CDR1 SEHNR, CDR2 FQNEAQ (reference sequence). V was clipped by 6 bases and J by 0 bases; unmatched bases: 9.